Shown below are 16 T cell receptor beta chains from a single sample sequenced in a study of glioma-infiltrating T cells after dendritic cell vaccination. Assay: immunoSEQ multiplex PCR; the TCRdb copy retains only in-frame clones and omits some. The sample has 100,000 or so clones, 80% to 90% seen once. The sample here was blood, taken before dendritic cell vaccination. Receptor source: a human donor with glioblastoma.

In nucleotides, the CDR3 is TGTGCCAGCACCCCAGTTGATTCACCCCTCCACTTT. Translating it yields CASTPVDSPLHF. V and J are TRBV7-9 and TRBJ1-6; D unresolved. Germline lookup yields CDR1 SEHNR and CDR2 FQNEAQ (reference sequence). This CDR3 comprises 12 residues. V lost 7 bases to trimming and J lost 8 bases, with 9 bases between them.

Notes on this clone: At the DNA level, this CDR3 is encoded by other sequences in the same sample as well. The chain employs TRBV7-8 and TRBJ1-5, with 9 bases lining up with TRBD1. This CDR3 is 17 amino acids long. Germline loops: CDR1 SGHVS, CDR2 FQNEAQ. CDR3 sequence reads: CASPRRDRVYSNQPQHF. DNA for the CDR3: TGTGCTAGCCCCCGGAGGGACAGGGTCTATAGCAATCAGCCCCAGCATTTT.

The rearrangement links TRBV27 to TRBJ2-7; D is perhaps TRBD1 (6 bases). Deletions cut 2 bases from V and 4 bases from J, with 12 bases between. Germline values: CDR1 MNHEY, CDR2 SMNVEV (reference sequence). The CDR3 covers 14 residues. CDR3 in amino acids: CASSLVGTPYEQYF. As DNA, the CDR3 is TGTGCCAGCAGTTTAGTGGGGACACCTTACGAGCAGTACTTC.

The rearrangement joins TRBV5-1 to TRBJ2-1; no clear D gene. CDR1 and CDR2 from the germline V gene are SGHRS and YFSETQ. The CDR3 contains 13 residues. V shed 1 base and J shed 8 bases, with 10 bases lying between them. The CDR3 bases are TGCGCCAGCAGCTTGTATGGCTCGCATGAGCAGTTCTTC. Translating gives CASSLYGSHEQFF.

The chain employs TRBV11-2 and TRBJ2-3, with 9 bases identical to TRBD2. Germline assignment: CDR1 SGHAT and CDR2 FQNNGV. The CDR3 loop spans 17 amino acids. V dropped 0 bases and J dropped 6; count of bases not matched to a gene: 10. CDR3 loop: CASSLDRGASGVDTQYF. The CDR3, as DNA: TGTGCCAGCAGCTTAGATCGGGGGGCTAGCGGGGTTGATACGCAGTATTTT. Together with reference TRBV11-2 and TRBJ2-3, the CDR3 gives the full variable domain: EAGVAQSPRYKIIEKRQSVAFWCNPISGHATLYWYQQILGQGPKLLIQFQNNGVVDDSQLPKDRFSAERLKGVDSTLKIQPAKLEDSAVYLCASSLDRGASGVDTQYFGPGTRLTVL.

Remarks on this clone: One junction end disagrees with the germline gene, perhaps due to a read error. This CDR3 is CASSLDRVDSLHF. The DNA for the CDR3 is TGTGCCAGCAGCTTGGACAGGGTGGATAGTCTGCACTTC. The genes are TRBV5-4 and TRBJ2-7, with a tentative D call TRBD1 (6 bases). The CDR3 consists of 13 residues. The germline V gene has CDR1 SGHNT and CDR2 YYREEE (reference sequence).

This sequence joins TRBV19 and TRBJ2-5, with 9 bases that match TRBD2. V was clipped by 5 bases and J by 2 bases; unmatched bases: 12. The CDR3 has 17 residues. Germline values: CDR1 LNHDA, CDR2 SQIVND (reference sequence). This CDR3 reads CASSSGTSRTNQETQYF. The CDR3 DNA reads as TGTGCCAGTAGTTCCGGGACTAGCAGGACTAATCAAGAGACCCAGTACTTC.

This clone was counted only a few times. The gene calls are TRBV6-6 and TRBJ2-7, with TRBD1 matching over 7 bases. Unmatched junction bases numbered 6, after V lost 5 bases and J lost 5 bases. CDR1 and CDR2 (germline): MNHNY, SVGAGI (reference sequence). The CDR3 sequence is 13 residues long. The CDR3 nucleotides read TGTGCCAGCAGTACCGGGACAGAAAACGAGCAGTACTTC. It yields the protein CASSTGTENEQYF.

The chain combines TRBV7-2 with TRBJ1-1; a possible D gene is TRBD1 (6 bases). Germline values: CDR1 SGHTA, CDR2 FQGNSA. The CDR3 runs to 14 residues. V lost 5 bases and J 1 base, leaving 11 bases between the germline ends. This chain's CDR3 is CASSLGHQNTEAFF. In nucleotides, the CDR3 is TGTGCCAGCAGCCTGGGACACCAGAACACTGAAGCTTTCTTT.

The rearrangement joins TRBV28 to TRBJ2-2, with 10 bases identical to TRBD1. This CDR3 spans 18 amino acids. V shed 4 bases, J shed 7 bases, and the junction held 15 bases outside the gene matches. Germline CDR1 MDHEN, CDR2 SYDVKM. In DNA, the CDR3 is TGTGCCAGCAGTTCGAACATAAAGCGACAGGGGGCTATCGGGGAGCTGTTTTTT. It codes for CASSSNIKRQGAIGELFF.

The chain recombines TRBV5-1 with TRBJ2-7, with D possibly matching TRBD2 (7 bases). CDR3 length: 16 residues. The V gene lost 0 bases and the J gene lost 2 bases, with 15 bases spanning the gap. Germline CDR1 is SGHRS and CDR2 is YFSETQ. The CDR3 region is CASSLEARGATYEQYF. The CDR3 nucleotides read TGCGCCAGCAGCTTGGAAGCTCGGGGGGCCACCTACGAGCAGTACTTC.

In this sample, this clone turned up once. This chain uses TRBV7-8 with TRBJ2-1; 10 positions agree with TRBD2. Germline-derived CDR1 and CDR2 are SGHVS and FQNEAQ. The CDR3 is made up of 13 amino acids. V lost 5 bases to trimming and J lost 12 bases; unmatched junction nucleotides: 7. The CDR3 loop reads CASSGGLAASQFF. CDR3 nucleotide sequence: TGTGCCAGCAGCGGAGGACTAGCGGCTTCGCAGTTCTTC.

The genes are TRBV5-1 and TRBJ1-2; 7 bases line up with TRBD1. Looked up from germline, CDR1 is SGHRS and CDR2 is YFSETQ. The CDR3 runs 14 residues. With V trimmed by 4 bases and J by 8 bases, 11 bases remained unmatched. CDR3 in DNA: TGCGCCAGCAGCCCCACGACAGGGCAGGTCGGCTACACCTTC. It yields the protein CASSPTTGQVGYTF.

The chain combines TRBV13 with TRBJ2-5; 10 nucleotides line up with TRBD2. The DNA matches TRBJ2-7 better at its end, which makes the J call doubtful. The germline V gene has CDR1 PRHDT and CDR2 FYEKMQ (reference sequence). The CDR3 extends over 13 amino acids. CDR3 amino acids: CAQGAGGPNEQYF. The CDR3 DNA sequence: TGTGCCCAGGGAGCGGGAGGGCCTAACGAGCAGTACTTC.

A single count supports this clone. This chain uses TRBV27 with TRBJ1-2; 8 positions agree with TRBD1. This CDR3 is built from 15 residues. CDR1 and CDR2 (germline): MNHEY, SMNVEV (reference sequence). The trim removed 4 bases at V and 8 bases at J, leaving 12 bases unmatched. The CDR3, as DNA: TGTGCCAGCAGTTCTCTGGGCCAGGGGGCGATCGGCTACACCTTC. The encoded protein is CASSSLGQGAIGYTF.

V is TRBV4-3 and J is TRBJ1-2; 8 nucleotides align to TRBD1. The CDR3 is 15 residues long. V shed 0 bases, J shed 8 bases, and the junction held 8 bases outside the gene matches. Germline V gives CDR1 LGHNA, CDR2 YSLEER. CDR3 in DNA: TGCGCCAGCAGCCAAGATAGGGACAGGATTTTGGGCTACACCTTC. Its protein product is CASSQDRDRILGYTF.